This note documents a single T cell receptor beta chain sequence. This clonotype was picked up many times. The antigen it recognizes is unknown. No per-base quality is available; no much larger clone lies one base away. These data come from a study of T-cell reconstitution after alpha-beta-depleted transplantation in children listed by TCRdb under 2016. The study in broad terms: The study quantitatively tracked T-cell immune reconstitution after TCRalphabeta/CD19-depleted allogeneic hematopoietic cell transplantation in children using TCR repertoire profiling.

Receptors were amplified or captured by PCR. TCRdb records Illumina HiSeq 2500 as the sequencer. Molecular barcoding was employed in the preparation of TCR libraries, with unique molecular identifiers being used to normalize TCRbeta repertoire quantification. TCRdb ran its own pipeline on the public reads, namely fastp trimming at Q25 and MiXCR clone calling, and kept in-frame beta chains. Identical CDR3 protein sequences are pooled into one entry, listed with their most common genes and DNA. This sample comprises about 200,000 distinct CDR3 sequences, about 14% of them detected only once. Together, the top ten hold over 10% of the sample. CDR3 length: 14 amino acids, cysteine to phenylalanine. This entry keeps only the CDR3 DNA: 42 bases, framed from base 1. V is cut by 6 bases and J by 0 bases, and the space between the germline ends is 10 bases. CDR1 and CDR2, per the germline V gene, are SNHLY and FYNNEI.

The source of this sequence is a human donor who donated a stem cell graft to a child with acute lymphoblastic leukemia. The sequencing used PBMCs from the stem cell graft donor, collected from the stem cell graft. The V and J genes are TRBV2 and TRBJ2-3; D gene: possibly TRBD2, on 6 matching bases. The nucleotide sequence is given as TGTGCCAGCAGCTGGGCGGGGAGCACAGATACGCAGTATTTT. Protein translation: CASSWAGSTDTQYF.